These T cell receptor beta chains were read from a single sample in a study of response to subunit inactivated influenza vaccine. TCRdb analysed the RT-PCR reads with MiXCR anew, one entry per CDR3 protein. This repertoire shows 550,000 to 800,000 distinct CDR3 sequences, approximately 15% found once; its top ten account for around 6.5%. The sample consisted of PBMCs from blood, taken 14 to 15 days before vaccination. The receptor set was obtained from a man aged 50 to 60 who received an inactivated influenza vaccine. Both conserved end residues are part of each CDR3. Each record gives: CDR3 protein, CDR3 DNA, D gene, clone size, J gene, V gene, CDR3 length. The D gene is left open where the match is weak. Rows give clone size only sometimes, using once, few, many, or a class for an expanded clone.

CAWSVLGLAHNEQFF TGTGCCTGGAGTGTATTAGGACTAGCGCACAATGAGCAGTTCTTC TRBD2 few TRBJ2-1 TRBV30 15
CASSLTRIGANVLTF TGTGCCAGCAGCTTAACACGAATTGGGGCCAACGTCCTGACTTTC - - TRBJ2-6 TRBV7-2 15
CASSAMGGSVSEQYF TGTGCCAGCAGCGCCATGGGGGGGAGTGTCTCCGAGCAGTACTTC TRBD2 many TRBJ2-7 TRBV9 15
CASSFVISAQYF TGTGCCAGCAGTTTTGTTATATCGGCCCAGTACTTC - - TRBJ2-5 TRBV12-3/TRBV12-4 12
CASSVGVSRSYEQYF TGTGCCAGCAGCGTAGGGGTTTCTAGGAGCTACGAGCAGTACTTC - few TRBJ2-7 TRBV9 15
CASSLGGTRHEQYF TGCGCCAGCAGCTTGGGGGGGACAAGGCACGAGCAGTACTTC - - TRBJ2-7 TRBV5-1 14
CASSTSGDYYGYTF TGTGCCAGCAGCACCAGCGGGGATTACTATGGCTACACCTTC - many TRBJ1-2 TRBV28 14
CASSYREANYNEQFF TGTGCCAGCAGTTACCGCGAGGCTAACTACAATGAGCAGTTCTTC - - TRBJ2-1 TRBV6-2/TRBV6-3 15
CSARDYEGALRLDYGYTF TGCAGTGCTAGAGATTACGAGGGGGCGCTAAGATTGGACTATGGCTACACCTTC TRBD1 - TRBJ1-2 TRBV20-1 18
CASSVSGWSGSSYEQYF TGTGCCAGCAGTGTTTCGGGTTGGTCGGGAAGCTCCTACGAGCAGTACTTC - few TRBJ2-7 TRBV2 17
CSVGWREGRNEQFF TGCAGCGTTGGGTGGCGGGAGGGCCGTAATGAGCAGTTCTTC TRBD2 few TRBJ2-1 TRBV29-1 14
CASSPFATSGMGEQYF TGTGCCAGCAGCCCTTTCGCGACTAGCGGCATGGGGGAGCAGTACTTC TRBD2 few TRBJ2-7 TRBV28 16